This T cell receptor (beta chain) was sequenced in a study of shared clonotypes between healthy human individuals (dated by TCRdb to the early 2020s). Describing the broader study: Two women and three men aged 18 to 49 years were included in the cohort. To increase sequencing depth and limit assay-specific biases, TCR repertoire library preparation and sequencing were carried out by different laboratories using diverse techniques. Between about 0.9 and 9 billion PBMCs per donor were obtained by leukapheresis. To estimate repertoire size and how much clonotypes are shared between individuals, the study performed deep sequencing of blood TCR repertoires from roughly five healthy adults. For each donor, CD4 naive and CD4 memory were each given three plates, CD8 naive was given two plates, and CD8 memory was given one plate.

The full study reports these points: Based on pairwise subsampling, the degree of clonotype sharing among donors was expected to be affected by sequencing depth. Sampling was limited to blood, and TCR repertoires in tissue likely differ from TCR repertoires in blood. Across a few donors, around 5% of naive CD4, over 3% of naive CD8, 2.3% of memory CD4, and approximately 0.4% of memory CD8 clonotypes were shared. Because the study included a small number of donors, the genetic and exposure-history diversity represented was limited. Higher generation probabilities were observed for clonotypes shared by all four sorted-subset donors than for non-shared clonotypes. Incomplete sequencing was indicated by rarefaction of sorted-subset datasets, despite the large sequencing depth. Larger estimated clonotype richness was generally found for naive subsets than for memory subsets.

CD8 naive samples were obtained by positive selection for CCR7 among CD45RO-negative cells, yielding a CD45RA+CCR7+ population from which TemRA cells were excluded. The donors were healthy, HIV-negative adults who had no recently reported acute infections or vaccinations. Every donor was a Caucasian adult living in Nashville, Tennessee, USA. Blood was collected by leukapheresis, and PBMCs were isolated by Ficoll-Histopaque density gradient centrifugation and then cryopreserved in liquid nitrogen vapor phase. Purity and quantity of every magnetically sorted T cell population were checked by analytical flow cytometry. Genomic DNA was isolated from every sorted fraction and measured by UV absorbance on a Nanodrop 2000c. TCR CDR3 regions were amplified from genomic DNA by multiplex PCR using the deep immunoSEQ assay. For each cell subset, the extracted genomic DNA was distributed evenly across all wells of several immunoSEQ 96-well plates, and each plate served as one replicate. Each replicate PCR for sorted subsets received about 200 ng genomic DNA, equal to about 30,000 T cell genomes. Purified libraries were quantified with a Qubit 3.0 fluorometer, sized on a Bioanalyzer 2100, and re-quantified with the KAPA Library Quantification kit. Every immunoSEQ 96-well plate was sequenced on a dedicated single-read 150-cycle Illumina NextSeq 550 flow cell. The authors' pipeline ran thus. Because the immunoSEQ output included only junctional sequences and no quality scores, the filtering could not be the same as the filtering used for full-length reads. To assign V/J genes and CDR3, sequences were annotated against IMGT germline references using PyIR, a Python wrapper for IgBLAST v1.9. Any read was removed if the V/J assignment was weak (E-value above 1e-6), the CDR3 was missing, or the read contained stop codons, out-of-frame junctions, or ambiguous translated residues. V3J clonotypes were defined as sequences sharing an identical inferred V gene, J gene, and CDR3 amino acid sequence. Percentage overlap between repertoires was calculated by dividing the number of shared unique clonotypes by the size of the smaller repertoire. RTK rarefaction, the Chao1 estimator, and Recon v2.1 estimates of unobserved clonotypes were used to assess repertoire richness. Generation probabilities for all TCRbeta clonotypes obtained by the gDNA method from four donors were computed using OLGA. TCRdb obtained this table from immuneACCESS and retained in-frame rearrangements with V and J assigned. These tables miss some clones; where compared with another copy, unresolved V genes account for less than half of the shortfall, and the remainder is unexplained. The V and J calls and clone size were taken over from that table, and D and trimming were inferred from the DNA. This sample is represented by approximately 1.9 million clones; approximately 92% of them were singletons. Clones ranked in the top ten supply about 1.6% of the sample.

Comment on this clone: Its antigen specificity is not known. The sample holds no much larger clone one base away, and base qualities are not on file.

This receptor was obtained from a man aged 18-30 years in good health. Some clones in this sample may be carry-over from other donors' samples. Sequencing was done on a sample of naive CD8+ T cells from PBMCs. What this sample's cell subset or site label stands for: CD45RA+CCR7+.

The nucleotides are TGTGCCAGCAGCGTAGTGGACAGGGGTGGCTATGGCTACACCTTC. Its translation reads: CASSVVDRGGYGYTF. The V and J segments used are TRBV9 and TRBJ1-2; 9 nucleotides in the junction match TRBD1. From a lookup of the germline V gene, CDR1 and CDR2 are SGDLS and YYNGEE. V loses 0 bases at its end and J loses 4 bases; junction bases beyond the gene matches: 4. Spanning cysteine to phenylalanine, the CDR3 consists of 15 amino acids. The entry retains the CDR3 DNA only, 45 bases that are in frame from base 1.